This T cell receptor beta chain came from a study of shared clonotypes between healthy human individuals. Study conclusions and caveats: Sampling used blood alone; tissue repertoires probably differ.

Points on this clone: Its antigen is not identified.

Germline V lookup: CDR1 MNHEY, CDR2 SMNVEV (reference sequence). The length of the CDR3 is 14 residues. The V end lost 5 bases, the J end lost 2 bases, and 13 bases lay between the germline ends. Donors were healthy HIV-negative adults without recently reported acute infections or vaccinations. Naive CD45RA+ and memory CD45RA-negative subsets were split from CD4+ cells. Assay: immunoSEQ multiplex PCR; the TCRdb copy retains only in-frame clones and omits some. The sample consists of roughly 1,100,000 clones, more than 65% of them appearing once. The V and J genes are TRBV27 and TRBJ2-7; TRBD2 is a possible D gene (5 bases). This clonotype originated in a man aged 18-30 years in good health. The material sequenced was memory CD4+ T cells sorted from blood. Regarding subset: CD45RA-negative fraction. The CDR3 DNA sequence: TGTGCCAGCAGTCGGACTCAACTGCCCTACGAGCAGTACTTC. This encodes CASSRTQLPYEQYF.